The 6 T cell receptor beta chains below all came from one sample that was sequenced in a study of tumor and adjacent non-tumor tissue in lung cancer. The template was RNA from unsorted bulk tissue. The library came from three nested PCR rounds adapted from ARM-PCR protocols. TCRdb re-derived calls from the multiplex PCR reads in MiXCR, one entry per CDR3 protein. This sample yields 90,000 to 110,000 distinct CDR3 sequences, of which approximately 82% are seen a single time; about 40% belongs to the top ten. The sample taken for sequencing was lung tumor tissue. Every receptor here comes from a woman between 55 and 75 years old with non-small cell lung cancer.

V and J are TRBV7-2 and TRBJ2-6; D perhaps matches TRBD1 (5 bases). The germline CDR1 and CDR2 sequences are SGHTA and FQGNSA. V was trimmed by 3 bases and J by 2 bases, leaving 8 bases between them. The CDR3 loop spans 15 amino acids. CDR3 protein: CASSFSGTGANVLTF. The CDR3 DNA follows: TGTGCCAGCAGCTTCTCAGGGACTGGGGCCAACGTCCTGACTTTC.

The CDR3, as DNA: TGCGCCAGCAGCCAAGCCGGGACAGGCGGAAACACCATATATTTT. Its protein is CASSQAGTGGNTIYF. The J gene is TRBJ1-3, the V gene TRBV4-1; 8 bases are a match to TRBD1. Germline V gene lookup returns CDR1 MGHRA and CDR2 YSYEKL. Trimming removed 1 base from V and 4 bases from J; junction bases left unmatched: 3. CDR3 length equals 15 residues.

About this clonotype: Germline and junction disagree at one end, which may indicate a read error. The chain couples TRBV5-8 to TRBJ2-3; D is undetermined. The germline V gene encodes CDR1 SGHTS and CDR2 YDEGEE. The CDR3 covers 12 residues. CDR3 sequence reads: CTNSLSTDTHYF. CDR3 bases: TGTACCAACAGTCTTAGTACAGATACGCATTATTTT. The entire variable domain, with the rest obtained from reference TRBV5-8 and TRBJ2-3, is as follows: EAGVTQSPTHLIKTRGQQATLRCSPISGHTSVYWYQQALGLGLQFLLWYDEGEERNRGNFPPRFSGRQFPNYSSELNVNALELEDSALYLCTNSLSTDTHYFGPGTRLTVL.

The CDR3 sequence: CSVSGGVAEAFF. The CDR3 DNA sequence: TGCAGTGTTAGTGGAGGTGTGGCTGAAGCTTTCTTT. J is TRBJ1-1 and V is TRBV20-1, with no clear D. The length of the CDR3 is 12 residues. The germline V and J ends were trimmed by 7 bases and 6 bases, with 15 bases remaining between them. Per germline, CDR1 DFQATT and CDR2 SNEGSKA (reference sequence).

The CDR3 is CASTNPNGGMNTEAFF. In nucleotides, the CDR3 is TGTGCCAGCACGAACCCTAACGGGGGAATGAACACTGAAGCTTTCTTT. V and J are TRBV18 and TRBJ1-1; D might be TRBD1 (5 bases). This CDR3 spans 16 amino acids. V lost 8 bases and J lost 0, with 19 bases in between. Germline CDR1 KGHSH, CDR2 LQKENI.

Concerning this clonotype: A read error may be the cause here, since a much bigger clone is one base away. The chain carries TRBV12-3 or TRBV12-4 and TRBJ1-5; 7 bases are a match to TRBD1. The CDR3 has 13 amino acids. The trim removed 2 bases at V and 11 bases at J, leaving 6 bases unmatched. The CDR3 protein is CASSLIRGQSQHF. DNA of the CDR3: TGTGCCAGCAGTTTAATCAGGGGACAGTCCCAGCATTTT.